The 4 T cell receptor beta chains presented below share a single source sample, sequenced in a study of immune evolution from preneoplasia to lung adenocarcinoma. TCRdb's copy holds only in-frame clones and misses some; the assay was immunoSEQ multiplex PCR. This repertoire shows several thousand clones, about 81% found once; its top ten account for around 5.6%. The sample comprised FFPE invasive lung adenocarcinoma tissue. The receptor source for this set is a person aged 45 to 59 with lung adenocarcinoma.

The chain links TRBV5-6 to TRBJ2-3, with 7 nucleotides matching TRBD2. Germline CDR1 and CDR2: SGHDT and YYEEEE. The J segment lost 10 bases and the V segment lost 2 bases, leaving 10 bases of the junction unmatched. This CDR3 is built from 14 residues. The CDR3 reads CASSLAGPNPPQYF. CDR3 sequence (DNA): TGTGCCAGCAGCTTAGCGGGACCTAACCCCCCGCAGTATTTT.

This clone has more than one count but fewer than ten. This chain joins TRBV4-2 and TRBJ2-7; 10 bases align to TRBD2. The germline V gene encodes CDR1 LGHNA and CDR2 YNFKEQ. V lost 0 bases and J lost 2; bases outside the gene matches: 7. The CDR3 consists of 17 residues. The CDR3 is CASSQDMGLAFPYEQYF. The CDR3, as DNA: TGTGCCAGCAGCCAAGATATGGGACTAGCGTTCCCCTACGAGCAGTACTTC.

Within the sample, this clone is large. The chain recombines TRBV16 with TRBJ2-1; TRBD1 agrees at 8 bases. The germline CDR1 and CDR2 sequences are KGHSY and FQNENV. The ends lost 3 bases at V and 7 bases at J; junction bases unmatched: 8. The CDR3 extends over 15 amino acids. CDR3 region: CASSQWSGGVNEQFF. The CDR3 DNA reads TGTGCCAGCAGCCAGTGGTCAGGGGGCGTTAATGAGCAGTTCTTC.

The genes are TRBV9 and TRBJ2-5; D is possibly TRBD1 (6 bases). V was shortened by 0 bases and J by 4 bases, with 10 bases between the two germline ends. From germline, CDR1 is SGDLS and CDR2 YYNGEE. The CDR3 extends over 14 amino acids. In DNA form, the CDR3 reads TGTGCCAGCAGCGTAGAATCAGGGGTAGAGACCCAGTACTTC. It is translated as CASSVESGVETQYF. Full variable domain (outside the CDR3, taken from reference TRBV9 and TRBJ2-5): DSGVTQTPKHLITATGQRVTLRCSPRSGDLSVYWYQQSLDQGLQFLIQYYNGEERAKGNILERFSAQQFPDLHSELNLSSLELGDSALYFCASSVESGVETQYFGPGTRLLVL.